This TCR beta chain was retrieved from a study of cytomegalovirus exposure and HLA in healthy donors. This CDR3 spans 16 amino acids. Trimming took 4 bases from V and 1 from J, leaving 15 bases between them. Germline V CDR1 and CDR2: MNHNS, SASEGT. Comment on this clone: What it binds is unknown.

Use of 60 Vbeta and 13 Jbeta primers characterized the PCR. Per the authors' pipeline: The authors later counted tens of millions of unique TCR beta chains, some 10 million of them shared. Profiled with immunoSEQ multiplex PCR; TCRdb holds only in-frame clones, not every one. V and J calls plus clone size are reproduced from that table; the DNA served to infer D and trimming. This table has 35,000 to 45,000 clones, approximately 76% appearing once. Study-wide results and caveats: Further analysis was carried out later, and it showed several of the most significant clusters appearing linked to common viral pathogens. TCR beta chains numbering some 160 were designated cytomegalovirus-associated. Differences between HLA loci emerged in a later analysis of TCR association rates, with DRB1 most and HLA-C fewest.

The sample consisted of PBMCs. The origin of this receptor is a woman in her 30s in good health and CMV-seropositive. This sequence joins TRBV6-1 and TRBJ2-3, with a tentative D call TRBD2 (6 bases). The CDR3 protein is CASSAHSSVRTDTQYF. CDR3 DNA: TGTGCCAGCAGTGCGCACTCTAGCGTACGCACAGATACGCAGTATTTT.